The entry below describes one T cell receptor (beta chain). Additional DNA sequences in this sample encode the identical CDR3. The source of the sample is a study of blood T cell repertoires in COVID-19. Across the whole study: Spain, Italy and the United States supplied samples that represented acute and convalescent COVID-19. Sources were T cells, B-cell-depleted T cells, or PBMCs; the material itself was cDNA or gDNA.

Clinical histories supplied by participants themselves formed the basis of cohort assignment. The CDR3 totals 15 residues. CDR1 is MDHEN, CDR2 SYDVKM, per germline. The junction had 2 bases not matched to a gene; V was cut back by 3 bases and J by 5 bases. Only in-frame clones appear in the TCRdb table, and some are missing; sequencing was by immunoSEQ multiplex PCR. In the table there are approximately 260,000 clones, 65% to 85% of which are singletons. The rearrangement links TRBV28 to TRBJ2-1; 12 bases are a match to TRBD2. The receptor comes from a man aged 45-65 years who had recovered from COVID-19. Sequencing used PBMCs or T cells enriched from blood (not recorded which). CDR3 DNA: TGTGCCAGCAGTTTTCTAGCGGGGGGGAACAATGAGCAGTTCTTC. It encodes CASSFLAGGNNEQFF.